The entry below describes one T cell receptor beta chain. Its antigen remains unidentified. The germline V gene encodes CDR1 MNHEY and CDR2 SVGAGI. V lost 7 bases, J lost 4 bases, and 3 bases stayed unmatched. CDR3 size: 13 residues. Pooling was applied to second doses at about 4 or about 12 weeks. The data belong to a study of T cell responses to AZD1222 COVID-19 vaccine. Repertoires were generated with immunoSEQ multiplex PCR, while TCRdb's copy carries only in-frame clones and drops some. In the table there are 95,000 to 110,000 clones, about 93% of which are singletons. General study results and limits: After the peak T cell response, and only then, were repertoires sampled. Spike-specific TCR breadth and depth rose after two AZD1222 doses.

The clonotype originates from an adult who received the AZD1222 COVID-19 vaccine. This specimen was peripheral blood, taken 28 days after the second AZD1222 dose. The chain uses TRBV6-5 and TRBJ2-5, with TRBD1 identical over 10 bases. The CDR3 DNA is TGTGCCAGCAACCGGGACAGGGGAGAGACCCAGTACTTC. As protein: CASNRDRGETQYF.